The present TCR beta chain was sequenced within a study of blood T cell repertoires in COVID-19. Authors' analysis steps: Cell counts per sample came from amplifying reference gene primers. Data came from immunoSEQ multiplex PCR; TCRdb stores just in-frame clones and leaves some out. That table is the source of V, J and clone size, and D and trimming were worked out from the DNA. The sample consists of about 140,000 clones, 70% to 85% of them appearing once. Trimming took off 3 bases at V and 0 bases at J, with 8 bases between the two ends. The CDR3 runs 14 residues. Germline V gene sequence: CDR1 MNHEY, CDR2 SMNVEV (reference sequence).

V gene TRBV27 combines with J gene TRBJ1-2; D not resolved. This receptor was identified in a man between 60 and 70 years old with active or convalescent COVID-19. The specimen was peripheral blood. The CDR3 nucleotides are TGTGCCAGCAGTTTCAATCGGGCTAACTATGGCTACACCTTC. Its translation is CASSFNRANYGYTF.